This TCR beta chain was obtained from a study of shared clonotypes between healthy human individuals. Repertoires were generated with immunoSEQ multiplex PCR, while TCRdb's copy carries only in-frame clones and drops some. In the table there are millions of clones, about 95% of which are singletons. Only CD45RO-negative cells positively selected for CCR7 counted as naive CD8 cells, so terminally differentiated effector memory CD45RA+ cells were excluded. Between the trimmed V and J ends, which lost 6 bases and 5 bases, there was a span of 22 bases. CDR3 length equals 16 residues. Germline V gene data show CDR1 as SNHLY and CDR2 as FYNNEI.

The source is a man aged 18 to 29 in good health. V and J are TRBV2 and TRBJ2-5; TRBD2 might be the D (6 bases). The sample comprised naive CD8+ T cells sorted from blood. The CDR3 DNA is TGTGCCAGCAGAGGGACTTATGCGGGTTCTGTGGAGACCCAGTACTTC. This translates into CASRGTYAGSVETQYF.